This TCR beta chain was sequenced in a study of CD8 T cells in Susac syndrome (dated by TCRdb to between 2018 and 2021). With regard to the full study: Whether CD8+ T cell activation and differentiation in Susac syndrome was antigen driven was tested using repertoire sequencing. The clonality of the CD8+ T cell repertoire was compared across some eleven healthy donors, around 14 Susac syndrome patients and about 16 multiple sclerosis patients.

Overall study results and their limits: The study acknowledged that relatively few individuals were included in the TCR sequencing and HLA analysis.

Peripheral blood CD8+ and CD4+ T cells from healthy donors, Susac syndrome patients and multiple sclerosis patients were profiled by high-throughput TCR beta sequencing. Healthy donors were age- and sex-matched controls. Bulk CD8+ and CD4+ T cells were purified by magnetic negative isolation, whereas CD8+ TEMRA cells were enriched by FACS. Blood was collected in EDTA tubes and processed within 24 hours, with PBMCs isolated through density gradient centrifugation. PBMCs intended for TCR sequencing were frozen in liquid nitrogen and were later thawed in a 37 degrees C water bath. Purity of sorted or isolated CD4+, CD8+ and CD8+ TEMRA cells was at least 90%. Concerning this clonotype: Its antigen target is currently unknown. No base-level quality is on record; no much larger clone is a single base apart.

RNA was extracted using the RNeasy kit, and roughly 0.5 to 1 microgram was reverse transcribed with random hexamers. The immunoSEQ multiplex PCR assay, which covers 54 Vbeta and 13 Jbeta segments, was used to amplify TCR beta CDR3 regions. Bias from PCR amplification was corrected by using a synthetic template baseline for primer optimization and for computational correction. Concerning the study's data processing: Reads were annotated to V, D and J genes according to IMGT and were analyzed with immunoSEQ Analyzer, with only productive sequences retained. To calculate clonality, Shannon entropy was normalized by log2 of the number of productive unique sequences and then subtracted from one. For each patient and control, public and private clones were evaluated among the 100 most prevalent clones. A clone was defined as Susac-specific if it was absent from the healthy and MS cohorts, from around 960 published viral clones and from other ImmuneACCESS disease sequences. TCRdb reanalyzed the raw reads on its own, using fastp at Q25 for trimming and MiXCR for clone calling, and kept in-frame beta chains. One record per CDR3 amino acid sequence lists the most common genes and DNA. The V and J calls and clone size come from TCRdb's table, not from the authors' own analysis. This sample is represented by some 150,000 distinct CDR3 sequences; nearly 95% of them were singletons. The biggest ten clones account for 0.25% to 0.3% of the sample.

This sequence was found in a human donor in good health. Sequences were obtained from CD8+ T cells from PBMCs.

The CDR3 reads CASSSPVYVPETQYF. The sequence in DNA is TGTGCCAGCAGCTCCCCGGTTTATGTCCCAGAGACCCAGTACTTC. The chain joins TRBV5-8 to TRBJ2-5; the D gene is not confidently resolved. Including the terminal cysteine and phenylalanine, the CDR3 comprises 15 residues. CDR3 DNA is the only sequence kept; it has 45 bases, read in frame from the first base. Per the germline V gene, SGHTS is the CDR1 and YDEGEE is the CDR2. The junction carries 16 bases between V and J, which are trimmed by 3 bases and 4 bases respectively.